This T cell receptor (beta chain) originates from a study of blood T cells in healthy people across ages. Through a sample-barcoded 5' primer and a J-beta primer mix, a second PCR was run for roughly 6 to 12 cycles. TCRdb passed the 5' RACE reads through MiXCR, listing each CDR3 protein once. The table has fewer than 2 million distinct CDR3 sequences, 35% to 50% seen once; the top ten hold more than 20%. This clonotype was seen a few times. For every donor, a draw yielded 8.5 to 10 milliliters of peripheral blood. The CDR3 runs 13 residues. CDR1 LGHDT and CDR2 YNNKEL come from the germline V gene (reference sequence).

Sequenced material: blood. This sequence joins TRBV3-1 and TRBJ2-5, with D perhaps matching TRBD2 (6 bases). The assigned J gene may be wrong: the sequence end matches TRBJ2-7 better. The sequence came from a human donor in good health. The CDR3 reads CASRKEGMYEQYF. The CDR3 bases are TGTGCCAGCAGAAAGGAGGGGATGTACGAGCAGTACTTC.